The clone carrying this T cell receptor (beta chain) was seen more than once but under ten times. The V gene end was trimmed by 4 bases and the J gene end by 4 bases; junction bases not matched to a gene: 9. This CDR3 comprises 18 residues. Germline CDR1 LGHNA, CDR2 YSLEER. TCRdb ran MiXCR on the 5' RACE reads and lists one entry per CDR3 protein. The sample holds approximately 220,000 distinct CDR3 sequences, roughly a tenth seen once. This sample was included in a study of identical twins. Sequencing was carried out using memory (CD45RO+) T cells sorted from blood. This clonotype was sampled from a woman younger than 35 in good health. J is TRBJ2-1 and V is TRBV4-3, with 14 bases lining up with TRBD2. CDR3 residues: CASSLRLAGGGLYNEQFF. The CDR3 DNA sequence: TGCGCCAGCAGCCTAAGACTAGCGGGAGGGGGGTTATACAATGAGCAGTTCTTC.